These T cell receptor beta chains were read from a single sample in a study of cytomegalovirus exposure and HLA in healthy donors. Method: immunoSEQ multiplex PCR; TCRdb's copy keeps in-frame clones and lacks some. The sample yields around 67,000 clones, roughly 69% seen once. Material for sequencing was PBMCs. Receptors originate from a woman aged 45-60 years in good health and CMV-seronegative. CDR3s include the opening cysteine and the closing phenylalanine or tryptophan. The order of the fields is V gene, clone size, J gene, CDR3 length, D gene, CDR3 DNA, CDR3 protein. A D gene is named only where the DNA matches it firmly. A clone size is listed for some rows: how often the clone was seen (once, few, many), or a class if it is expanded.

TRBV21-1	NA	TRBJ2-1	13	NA	TGTGCCAGCAGCAATAAGCAATACAATGAGCAGTTCTTC	CASSNKQYNEQFF
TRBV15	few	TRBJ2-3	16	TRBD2	TGTGCCACCAGCAGAGGGACTAGCGGGGGCACAGATACGCAGTATTTT	CATSRGTSGGTDTQYF
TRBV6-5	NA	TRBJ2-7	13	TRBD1	TGTGCCAGCAGTAAGACAGGGTCCTACGAGCAGTACTTC	CASSKTGSYEQYF
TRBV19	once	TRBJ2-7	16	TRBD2	TGTGCCAGTAGTGTGGGACTAGCGGGAGGGCCGGAAGAGCAGTACTTC	CASSVGLAGGPEEQYF
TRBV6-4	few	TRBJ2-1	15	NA	TGTGCCAGCAGTGACTCCGCGGGGTCCTACAATGAGCAGTTCTTC	CASSDSAGSYNEQFF
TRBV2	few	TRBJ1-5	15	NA	TGTGCCAGCACGGGCAATGGCAGGGATAATCAGCCCCAGCATTTT	CASTGNGRDNQPQHF
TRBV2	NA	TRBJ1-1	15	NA	TGTGCCAGCAGGGTTGGAGGGGTTGGGGACACTGAAGCTTTCTTT	CASRVGGVGDTEAFF
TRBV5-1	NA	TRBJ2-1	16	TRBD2	TGCGCCAGCAGCCCAGGGACTAGCGGAGGTTACAATGAGCAGTTCTTC	CASSPGTSGGYNEQFF
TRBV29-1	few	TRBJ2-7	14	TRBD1	TGCAGCGTTGGGGCCCTCGGGACAGCCTACGAGCAGTACTTC	CSVGALGTAYEQYF
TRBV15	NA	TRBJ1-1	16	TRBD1	TGTGCCACCAGCAGTAGGACAGGGGAAAAGAACACTGAAGCTTTCTTT	CATSSRTGEKNTEAFF
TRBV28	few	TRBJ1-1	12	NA	TGTGCCAGCAGTTTAAGAGGCACTGAAGCTTTCTTT	CASSLRGTEAFF
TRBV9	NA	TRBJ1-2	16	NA	TGTGCCAGCAGCGAAAACTTCTTACAGGGTGTCTCTGGCTACACCTTC	CASSENFLQGVSGYTF